Listed here are 21 T cell receptor beta chains from one sample, sequenced in a study of shared T cell receptors in the human thymus. Repertoires were generated with immunoSEQ multiplex PCR, while TCRdb's copy carries only in-frame clones and drops some. Here the sample spans roughly 410,000 clones, about 95% being singletons. The material sequenced was thymocytes. Receptors were obtained from a human donor.

The genes are TRBV11-2 and TRBJ2-7; D may be TRBD1 or TRBD2 (5 bases each). Per germline, CDR1 SGHAT and CDR2 FQNNGV. Trimming removed 4 bases from V and 0 bases from J, with 13 bases in between. The CDR3 totals 15 residues. The CDR3 protein is CASSWGRESSYEQYF. The DNA for the CDR3 is TGTGCCAGCAGCTGGGGCCGGGAAAGCTCCTACGAGCAGTACTTC.

The chain recombines TRBV7-6 with TRBJ2-2, with TRBD1 identical over 9 bases. The V gene's germline CDR1 is SGHVS and CDR2 FNYEAQ. The CDR3 loop spans 22 amino acids. Trimming removed 0 bases from V and 2 bases from J; junction bases left unmatched: 19. The CDR3 bases are TGTGCCAGCAGCTTAGCCTCGGGATACAGGGGGCCTGGTGGGGCCAACACCGGGGAGCTGTTTTTT. This translates into CASSLASGYRGPGGANTGELFF.

The rearrangement uses TRBV7-9 and TRBJ2-1; 9 positions agree with TRBD2. The CDR3 has 15 residues. V trimming: 1 base; J trimming: 6 bases; junction bases outside the gene matches: 4. Germline V gene lookup returns CDR1 SEHNR and CDR2 FQNEAQ (reference sequence). The CDR3 DNA reads TGTGCCAGCAGCTTAGTCAGCGGGAGGCCCAATGAGCAGTTCTTC. It is translated as CASSLVSGRPNEQFF.

J is TRBJ2-7 and V is TRBV28, with 12 bases identical to TRBD2. Germline V CDR1 and CDR2: MDHEN, SYDVKM. The junction had 13 bases not matched to a gene; V was cut back by 7 bases and J by 0 bases. This CDR3 comprises 18 residues. The CDR3: CASNRNGTSGWSSYEQYF. For the CDR3, the DNA is TGTGCCAGCAACCGGAACGGGACTAGCGGGTGGAGCTCCTACGAGCAGTACTTC.

The chain couples TRBV15 to TRBJ2-2, with TRBD1 matching over 8 bases. Germline assignment: CDR1 LNHNV and CDR2 YYDKDF (reference sequence). The CDR3 consists of 17 residues. J gave up 2 bases and V 4 bases, and 9 bases lay outside the gene matches. The CDR3 bases are TGTGCCACCAGCATTTTTGACAGGGGATCTAACACCGGGGAGCTGTTTTTT. Its translation: CATSIFDRGSNTGELFF.

The chain links TRBV5-5 to TRBJ2-7, with TRBD2 identical over 8 bases. The CDR3 is 18 amino acids. The ends lost 0 bases at V and 6 bases at J; junction bases unmatched: 17. Per the germline V gene, CDR1 is SGHKS and CDR2 is YYEKEE (reference sequence). The CDR3 DNA follows: TGTGCCAGCAGCTTGGCCCCGGGACTAGAACCGCCGGGTGTCGAGCAGTACTTC. Its protein product is CASSLAPGLEPPGVEQYF.

This rearrangement joins TRBV27 to TRBJ2-5; 8 bases are a match to TRBD1. The V gene's germline CDR1 is MNHEY and CDR2 SMNVEV (reference sequence). The CDR3 loop spans 13 amino acids. V lost 6 bases to trimming and J lost 7 bases; unmatched junction nucleotides: 7. The CDR3 coding sequence is TGTGCCAGCAGCTACGGACAGGGAGGGACCCAGTACTTC. This gives the protein CASSYGQGGTQYF.

The chain recombines TRBV7-6 with TRBJ1-2, with a tentative D call TRBD1 (6 bases). CDR1 and CDR2 from the germline V gene are SGHVS and FNYEAQ. V was clipped by 5 bases and J by 2 bases, with 12 bases between them. The length of the CDR3 is 14 residues. CDR3: CASSPLQGNYGYTF. DNA of the CDR3: TGTGCCAGCAGCCCCCTACAGGGAAACTATGGCTACACCTTC.

CDR3 coding DNA: TGTGCCAGCAGCACCAGGACTAGCGGGGGCTTACAGCAGTTCTTC. Amino acids: CASSTRTSGGLQQFF. The V gene is TRBV7-3, the J gene TRBJ2-1, with 13 bases lining up with TRBD2. Germline CDR1 and CDR2: SGHTA and FQGTGA. After removal of 5 bases from V and 11 bases from J, the junction contained 9 bases not matched to a gene. CDR3 size: 15 residues. Based on the CDR3 plus reference TRBV7-3 and TRBJ2-1, the full variable domain is GAGVSQTPSNKVTEKGKYVELRCDPISGHTALYWYRQSLGQGPEFLIYFQGTGAADDSGLPNDRFFAVRPEGSVSTLKIQRTERGDSAVYLCASSTRTSGGLQQFFGPGTRLTVL.

The chain has TRBV27 and TRBJ1-5; D perhaps matches TRBD1 (5 bases). This CDR3 comprises 13 residues. CDR1 is MNHEY and CDR2 is SMNVEV in the germline V gene (reference sequence). V shed 5 bases and J shed 7 bases, with 12 bases lying between them. CDR3 in amino acids: CASSPWGGQPQHF. The DNA for the CDR3 is TGTGCCAGCAGTCCATGGGGGGGACAGCCCCAGCATTTT.

This rearrangement joins TRBV11-2 to TRBJ2-5, with D tentatively TRBD2 (7 bases). The CDR3 has 16 residues. Germline values: CDR1 SGHAT, CDR2 FQNNGV. The germline V and J ends were trimmed by 0 bases and 4 bases, with 15 bases remaining between them. The CDR3 loop is CASSLEGAGAGETQYF. CDR3 bases: TGTGCCAGCAGCTTAGAGGGGGCGGGAGCGGGAGAGACCCAGTACTTC.

The chain couples TRBV6-6 to TRBJ2-7, with 7 bases fitting TRBD2. CDR1 and CDR2 from the germline V gene are MNHNY and SVGAGI (reference sequence). The CDR3 has 16 residues. After removal of 2 bases from V and 4 bases from J, the junction contained 11 bases not matched to a gene. DNA for the CDR3: TGTGCCAGCAGTTACCCCTTCGCGGGAGCCTTTTACGAGCAGTACTTC. Protein product: CASSYPFAGAFYEQYF.

This rearrangement joins TRBV6-5 to TRBJ2-7, with 9 nucleotides matching TRBD1. The CDR3 loop spans 14 amino acids. CDR1 is MNHEY and CDR2 is SVGAGI in the germline V gene. V lost 4 bases to trimming and J lost 1 base; unmatched junction nucleotides: 2. As DNA, the CDR3 is TGTGCCAGCAGTTGGGGACAGGGTTCCTACGAGCAGTACTTC. Translation gives CASSWGQGSYEQYF.

The chain joins TRBV19 to TRBJ2-3; D remains unclear. Germline V gives CDR1 LNHDA, CDR2 SQIVND (reference sequence). The CDR3 spans 14 residues. V shed 7 bases and J shed 2 bases, with 13 bases lying between them. CDR3 nucleotides: TGTGCCAGTATGAATGCTCACCACACAGATACGCAGTATTTT. This codes for CASMNAHHTDTQYF.

The chain links TRBV11-3 to TRBJ2-7; 7 bases agree with TRBD1. V gave up 6 bases and J gave up 3 bases; unmatched junction bases: 8. The germline V gene has CDR1 SGHNT and CDR2 YENEEA. The CDR3 spans 14 residues. CDR3 DNA: TGTGCCAGCAGTTCGAACGGGACAGACTACGAGCAGTACTTC. This gives the protein CASSSNGTDYEQYF.

The chain employs TRBV11-3 and TRBJ2-1, with 8 bases lining up with TRBD1. V was clipped by 3 bases and J by 4 bases; unmatched bases: 5. This CDR3 contains 15 residues. Germline assignment: CDR1 SGHNT and CDR2 YENEEA. CDR3 amino acids: CASSFRDRTYNEQFF. CDR3 nucleotides: TGTGCCAGCAGCTTTCGGGACAGGACTTACAATGAGCAGTTCTTC.

V usage is TRBV28 and J usage is TRBJ2-7; D not certain. CDR3 length equals 13 residues. V shed 4 bases and J shed 6 bases, with 13 bases lying between them. The germline CDR1 and CDR2 sequences are MDHEN and SYDVKM. The CDR3 DNA reads as TGTGCCAGCAGTTGGCCCCTACAAGGCGAGCAGTACTTC. Amino acid sequence: CASSWPLQGEQYF. The whole variable domain, remainder taken from reference TRBV28 and TRBJ2-7, is DVKVTQSSRYLVKRTGEKVFLECVQDMDHENMFWYRQDPGLGLRLIYFSYDVKMKEKGDIPEGYSVSREKKERFSLILESASTNQTSMYLCASSWPLQGEQYFGPGTRLTVT.

V and J are TRBV6-1 and TRBJ1-3; D remains unclear. V was shortened by 10 bases and J by 0 bases, with 10 bases between the two germline ends. CDR3 length: 13 amino acids. CDR1 is MNHNS and CDR2 is SASEGT in the germline V gene. As DNA, the CDR3 is TGTGCCATACCTACACTCTCTGGAAACACCATATATTTT. Its protein is CAIPTLSGNTIYF.

The rearrangement joins TRBV19 to TRBJ2-5; no reliable D call. The germline V gene encodes CDR1 LNHDA and CDR2 SQIVND (reference sequence). Deletions cut 3 bases from V and 4 bases from J, with 18 bases between. The CDR3 is 16 residues long. The CDR3 DNA is TGTGCCAGTAGTATTCGGTTCGGCGGCGTCGGAGAGACCCAGTACTTC. Protein: CASSIRFGGVGETQYF. The full variable domain, completed using reference TRBV19 and TRBJ2-5, is DGGITQSPKYLFRKEGQNVTLSCEQNLNHDAMYWYRQDPGQGLRLIYYSQIVNDFQKGDIAEGYSVSREKKESFPLTVTSAQKNPTAFYLCASSIRFGGVGETQYFGPGTRLLVL.

V usage is TRBV15 and J usage is TRBJ2-7; D may correspond to TRBD1 or TRBD2 (5 bases each). The V and J ends lost 7 bases and 3 bases respectively, with 16 bases between them. CDR3 size: 14 residues. Germline V CDR1 and CDR2: LNHNV, YYDKDF (reference sequence). CDR3 coding DNA: TGTGCCACCACCAGCGGTGACAGTCACTACGAGCAGTACTTC. Translation gives CATTSGDSHYEQYF.

The V gene is TRBV28, the J gene TRBJ2-3; TRBD2 is a possible D gene (6 bases). This CDR3 has 17 residues. V was trimmed by 5 bases and J by 1 base, leaving 19 bases between them. CDR1 and CDR2 (germline): MDHEN, SYDVKM. The CDR3 loop reads CASSPRASARGTDTQYF. DNA of the CDR3: TGTGCCAGCAGTCCGAGGGCTAGCGCTAGAGGCACAGATACGCAGTATTTT.